The 2 T cell receptor beta chains presented below share a single source sample, sequenced in a study of blood T cell repertoires in COVID-19. Clones were read by immunoSEQ multiplex PCR, and TCRdb kept only the in-frame ones, dropping some. The data contain 200,000 or so clones, roughly 80% of them singletons. The specimen sequenced was peripheral blood. These receptor sequences come from a man in his fifties or sixties with active or convalescent COVID-19.

This chain links TRBV7-9 with TRBJ2-7; TRBD2 might be the D (6 bases). The germline CDR1 and CDR2 sequences are SEHNR and FQNEAQ (reference sequence). The V and J ends lost 5 bases and 0 bases respectively, with 17 bases between them. The CDR3 consists of 16 residues. The CDR3, as DNA: TGTGCCAGCAGCCAAATGTCGGGACTCCTCTCCTACGAGCAGTACTTC. Its translation: CASSQMSGLLSYEQYF.

The chain is built from TRBV18 and TRBJ1-5; no reliable D call. Germline loops: CDR1 KGHSH, CDR2 LQKENI. The CDR3 extends over 15 amino acids. V was clipped by 1 base and J by 0 bases, with 7 bases between them. The CDR3 bases are TGTGCCAGCTCACCACAGGCAGGTAGCAATCAGCCCCAGCATTTT. Its translation is CASSPQAGSNQPQHF.